What follows are 5 T cell receptor beta chains derived from one specimen sequenced in a study of blood T cell repertoires in COVID-19. The protocol was immunoSEQ multiplex PCR, while the TCRdb copy is restricted to in-frame clones and leaves out a portion. Of around 300,000 clones in the sample, 80% to 90% were seen once. Material: PBMCs or T cells enriched from blood (not recorded which). The source is a woman younger than 30 who had recovered from COVID-19.

V and J are TRBV28 and TRBJ2-7, with D unclear. Trimming left V 7 bases short and J 4 bases short, with 8 bases between. CDR1 is MDHEN, CDR2 SYDVKM, per germline. This CDR3 is built from 11 residues. The CDR3 reads CASMASYEQYF. CDR3 DNA sequence: TGTGCCAGCATGGCTAGTTACGAGCAGTACTTC.

V and J are TRBV27 and TRBJ1-2; maybe TRBD1 (6 bases). The germline CDR1 and CDR2 sequences are MNHEY and SMNVEV (reference sequence). The CDR3 loop spans 14 amino acids. Deletions cut 0 bases from V and 3 bases from J, with 8 bases between. CDR3 sequence reads: CASSLSGQHYGYTF. As DNA, the CDR3 is TGTGCCAGCAGTTTATCCGGACAGCACTATGGCTACACCTTC.

This clone was seen only a few times. This sequence joins TRBV10-1 and TRBJ2-7; 8 nucleotides agree with TRBD1. The junction had 8 bases not matched to a gene; V was cut back by 4 bases and J by 6 bases. From germline, CDR1 is WNHNN and CDR2 SYGVQD (reference sequence). The CDR3 length is 14 residues. This CDR3 is CASSGSLTGGEQYF. The CDR3 DNA follows: TGCGCCAGCAGTGGATCCCTTACAGGGGGCGAGCAGTACTTC.

The genes are TRBV7-9 and TRBJ1-2, with unresolved D. V was cut by 3 bases and J by 2 bases, with 7 bases left in between. CDR1 is SEHNR and CDR2 is FQNEAQ in the germline V gene (reference sequence). This CDR3 spans 13 amino acids. The CDR3 region is CASSFGENYGYTF. CDR3 coding DNA: TGTGCCAGCAGCTTCGGAGAAAACTATGGCTACACCTTC.

This sequence joins TRBV10-2 and TRBJ2-3; possibly TRBD1 for D (5 bases). Germline CDR1 reads WSHSY; CDR2 reads SAAADI. The CDR3 is 15 residues long. V was clipped by 3 bases and J by 2 bases, with 12 bases between them. The CDR3 nucleotides read TGCGCCAGCAGTGACCTTCAAGGGGCCACAGATACGCAGTATTTT. Translated, it gives CASSDLQGATDTQYF.